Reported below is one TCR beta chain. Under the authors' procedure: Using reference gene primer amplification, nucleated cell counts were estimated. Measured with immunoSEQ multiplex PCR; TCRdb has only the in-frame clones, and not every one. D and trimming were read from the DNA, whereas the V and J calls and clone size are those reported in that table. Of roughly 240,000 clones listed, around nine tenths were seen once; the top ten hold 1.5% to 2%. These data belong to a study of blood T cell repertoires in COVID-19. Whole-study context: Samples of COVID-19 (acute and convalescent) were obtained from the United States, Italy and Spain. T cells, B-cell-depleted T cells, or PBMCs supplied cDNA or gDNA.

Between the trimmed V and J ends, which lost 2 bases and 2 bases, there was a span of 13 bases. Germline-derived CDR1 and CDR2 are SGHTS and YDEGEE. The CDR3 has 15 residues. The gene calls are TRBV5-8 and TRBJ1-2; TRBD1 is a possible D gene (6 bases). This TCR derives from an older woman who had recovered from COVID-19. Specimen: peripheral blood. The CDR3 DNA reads TGTGCCAGCAGCTTCCGACAGGCTTCCAACTATGGCTACACCTTC. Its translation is CASSFRQASNYGYTF.